Shown below are 26 T cell receptor beta chains from a single sample sequenced in a study of blood T cell repertoires in COVID-19. The method was immunoSEQ multiplex PCR; TCRdb's version includes in-frame clones alone and lacks a portion of them. The data contain a few hundred thousand clones, 85% of them singletons. Sequencing was performed on PBMCs or T cells enriched from blood (not recorded which). These receptors all come from a woman in her forties or fifties who had recovered from COVID-19.

CDR3 sequence reads: CASLPGQGAYEQYF. DNA for the CDR3: TGTGCCAGTTTGCCTGGACAGGGGGCTTACGAGCAGTACTTC. The chain links TRBV18 to TRBJ2-7; TRBD1 agrees at 11 bases. The V gene's germline CDR1 is KGHSH and CDR2 LQKENI. V was pared by 9 bases and J by 4 bases, with 8 bases of the junction left unmatched. The CDR3 consists of 14 residues.

This chain links TRBV9 with TRBJ2-2; D gene unclear. The germline V and J ends were trimmed by 4 bases and 5 bases, with 12 bases remaining between them. Germline assignment: CDR1 SGDLS and CDR2 YYNGEE. This CDR3 has 14 residues. This CDR3 reads CASSSRIATGELFF. For the CDR3, the DNA is TGTGCCAGCAGCTCTAGAATTGCAACCGGGGAGCTGTTTTTT.

The chain uses TRBV6-5 and TRBJ1-2; the D is unclear. Deletions cut 6 bases from V and 2 bases from J, with 4 bases between. The germline CDR1 and CDR2 sequences are MNHEY and SVGAGI. There are 11 residues in the CDR3. The DNA of the CDR3 is TGTGCCAGCAGACAAAACTATGGCTACACCTTC. Its protein is CASRQNYGYTF.

This sequence joins TRBV28 and TRBJ1-5, with a weak D call TRBD1 (5 bases). Per germline, CDR1 MDHEN and CDR2 SYDVKM. Trimming shortened V by 6 bases and J by 0 bases, and 15 bases separated the two germline ends. This CDR3 is built from 16 residues. The CDR3 bases are TGTGCCAGCAGGACGTTAGGGGCAGCTAGCAATCAGCCCCAGCATTTT. It translates to CASRTLGAASNQPQHF. Drawing the rest from reference TRBV28 and TRBJ1-5, the complete variable domain is DVKVTQSSRYLVKRTGEKVFLECVQDMDHENMFWYRQDPGLGLRLIYFSYDVKMKEKGDIPEGYSVSREKKERFSLILESASTNQTSMYLCASRTLGAASNQPQHFGDGTRLSIL.

This chain links TRBV19 with TRBJ1-5; TRBD1 is a possible D gene (5 bases). There are 17 residues in the CDR3. The V end lost 3 bases, the J end lost 3 bases, and 18 bases lay between the germline ends. Germline assignment: CDR1 LNHDA and CDR2 SQIVND (reference sequence). Here the CDR3 DNA reads TGTGCCAGTAGTATCCCCATCGGGGGGTTTGACAATCAGCCCCAGCATTTT. The encoded protein is CASSIPIGGFDNQPQHF.

This clone was found many times. In DNA form, the CDR3 reads TGTGCCATCAGAAGTCAGGGGACTGGAAACACCATATATTTT. This translates into CAIRSQGTGNTIYF. The chain joins TRBV10-3 to TRBJ1-3; possible D gene TRBD1, 6 bases. Germline CDR1 is ENHRY and CDR2 is SYGVKD. V lost 6 bases and J lost 2, with 11 bases in between. This CDR3 comprises 14 residues.

The CDR3 sequence: CAWTARAGSYEQYF. CDR3 in DNA: TGTGCCTGGACCGCCCGGGCAGGGTCCTACGAGCAGTACTTC. V gene TRBV30 combines with J gene TRBJ2-7; the D gene is possibly TRBD1 (5 bases). The germline gives CDR1 GTSNPN, CDR2 SVGIG (reference sequence). CDR3 length: 14 residues. V lost 4 bases to trimming and J lost 1 base, with 14 bases between them.

This clone appeared a few times. The chain employs TRBV7-9 and TRBJ2-7, with D possibly TRBD2 on 5 matching bases. CDR3 length: 15 amino acids. V lost 4 bases to trimming and J lost 0 bases, with 13 bases between them. The germline CDR1 and CDR2 sequences are SEHNR and FQNEAQ (reference sequence). CDR3 in DNA: TGTGCCAGCAGCTCAAGCGGAGATCTCTCCTACGAGCAGTACTTC. Translating it yields CASSSSGDLSYEQYF.

This chain uses TRBV5-1 with TRBJ2-1, with TRBD2 identical over 7 bases. Germline assignment: CDR1 SGHRS and CDR2 YFSETQ. V shed 0 bases and J 2 bases; nucleotides not matched to a gene: 5. The CDR3 covers 16 residues. The CDR3 region is CASSLESLAAYNEQFF. The CDR3 DNA sequence: TGCGCCAGCAGCTTGGAATCCCTAGCGGCCTACAATGAGCAGTTCTTC. Supplemented by reference TRBV5-1 and TRBJ2-1, the full variable domain reads KAGVTQTPRYLIKTRGQQVTLSCSPISGHRSVSWYQQTPGQGLQFLFEYFSETQRNKGNFPGRFSGRQFSNSRSEMNVSTLELGDSALYLCASSLESLAAYNEQFFGPGTRLTVL.

This clone was observed a handful of times. The chain uses TRBV11-3 and TRBJ2-1; TRBD2 matches at 10 bases. Per the germline V gene, CDR1 is SGHNT and CDR2 is YENEEA. V trimming: 2 bases; J trimming: 6 bases; junction bases outside the gene matches: 4. CDR3 length: 15 amino acids. Here the CDR3 DNA reads TGTGCCAGCAGCTTAAGGTCTAGCGGGGGCAATGAGCAGTTCTTC. The encoded protein is CASSLRSSGGNEQFF.

The V call is TRBV7-2, the J call TRBJ2-7; TRBD2 aligns across 14 bases. This CDR3 comprises 16 residues. CDR1 is SGHTA and CDR2 is FQGNSA in the germline V gene. J gave up 3 bases and V 1 base, and 2 bases lay outside the gene matches. CDR3 region: CASSLEGTSGSYEQYF. For the CDR3, the DNA is TGTGCCAGCAGCTTAGAGGGGACTAGCGGGAGCTACGAGCAGTACTTC.

The gene calls are TRBV5-1 and TRBJ1-1; D may be TRBD1 (6 bases). Trimming cost V 3 bases and J 5 bases, with 11 bases left between them. Per the germline V gene, CDR1 is SGHRS and CDR2 is YFSETQ. The length of the CDR3 is 13 residues. CDR3 nucleotide sequence: TGCGCCAGCAGCTACCTGAGGGGGACTGAAGCTTTCTTT. Amino acid sequence: CASSYLRGTEAFF.

The chain carries TRBV29-1 and TRBJ2-7; 11 bases match TRBD2. Germline V gene data show CDR1 as SQVTM and CDR2 as ANQGSEA. The CDR3 extends over 12 amino acids. V lost 7 bases, J lost 5 bases, and 4 bases stayed unmatched. CDR3 amino acids: CSAWTSGHEQYF. In nucleotides, the CDR3 is TGCAGCGCCTGGACTAGCGGGCACGAGCAGTACTTC.

The chain joins TRBV6-6 to TRBJ1-1; D call uncertain. This CDR3 spans 12 amino acids. Germline CDR1 reads MNHNY; CDR2 reads SVGAGI (reference sequence). Trimming stripped 10 bases from V and 6 bases from J, with 15 bases between. CDR3 DNA: TGTGCCACCCTGGAGTTCGGCGCTGAAGCTTTCTTT. Amino acids: CATLEFGAEAFF.

The chain employs TRBV7-2 and TRBJ1-2; weak D call: TRBD1 (5 bases). The germline CDR1 and CDR2 sequences are SGHTA and FQGNSA. The CDR3 sequence is 15 residues long. Trimming removed 1 base at V and 3 bases at J, with 12 bases between. Written as DNA, the CDR3 is TGTGCCAGCAGCTTAGTAGCAGGGAAGGACTATGGCTACACCTTC. Its protein product is CASSLVAGKDYGYTF.

The chain recombines TRBV19 with TRBJ1-1; D unclear. From germline, CDR1 is LNHDA and CDR2 SQIVND (reference sequence). This CDR3 spans 13 amino acids. Trimming shortened V by 7 bases and J by 1 base, and 10 bases separated the two germline ends. CDR3 amino acids: CASTREWNTEAFF. The CDR3 DNA follows: TGTGCCAGTACCCGAGAATGGAACACTGAAGCTTTCTTT.

The chain is built from TRBV25-1 and TRBJ2-3; TRBD1 matches 7 bases. Germline CDR1 and CDR2: MGHDK and SYGVNS. The junction had 7 bases not matched to a gene; V was cut back by 5 bases and J by 2 bases. The CDR3 totals 15 residues. CDR3: CASSLAGGTTDTQYF. Written as DNA, the CDR3 is TGTGCCAGCAGTTTGGCAGGGGGAACCACAGATACGCAGTATTTT.

The V and J genes are TRBV3-1 (or the pseudogene TRBV3-2) and TRBJ2-1; 7 nucleotides match TRBD1. Germline CDR1 and CDR2: LGHDT and YNNKEL (reference sequence). This CDR3 is 15 amino acids long. With V trimmed by 1 base and J by 1 base, 1 base remained unmatched. CDR3 nucleotides: TGTGCCAGCAGCCAAGCCAGGGGGTCCTACAATGAGCAGTTCTTC. It translates to CASSQARGSYNEQFF.

This chain links TRBV19 with TRBJ1-2; D is unresolved. Per the germline V gene, CDR1 is LNHDA and CDR2 is SQIVND (reference sequence). The CDR3 totals 13 residues. V gave up 0 bases and J gave up 4 bases, with 6 bases separating them. CDR3: CASSIDPIYGYTF. The CDR3 coding sequence is TGTGCCAGTAGTATAGATCCCATCTATGGCTACACCTTC. The full variable domain, with the rest looked up from reference TRBV19 and TRBJ1-2, is DGGITQSPKYLFRKEGQNVTLSCEQNLNHDAMYWYRQDPGQGLRLIYYSQIVNDFQKGDIAEGYSVSREKKESFPLTVTSAQKNPTAFYLCASSIDPIYGYTFGSGTRLTVV.

This clone was seen a few times. V and J are TRBV18 and TRBJ2-3; TRBD2 is a possible D gene (6 bases). The V end was cut by 3 bases, the J end by 3 bases, with 16 bases between. The CDR3 is made up of 16 amino acids. Germline V CDR1 and CDR2: KGHSH, LQKENI. CDR3 protein: CASSPSGGSGTDTQYF. The CDR3 bases are TGTGCCAGCTCACCGTCCGGAGGGTCGGGGACAGATACGCAGTATTTT.

The chain carries TRBV2 and TRBJ1-3; 11 bases map to TRBD1. The CDR3 runs 15 residues. CDR1 and CDR2 from the germline V gene are SNHLY and FYNNEI. Trimming took 5 bases from V and 3 from J; bases not matched to a gene: 3. For the CDR3, the DNA is TGTGCCAGCAGTTCCGGGACAGGGGGTGGAAACACCATATATTTT. It encodes CASSSGTGGGNTIYF. The complete variable domain, with remaining parts taken from reference TRBV2 and TRBJ1-3, reads EPEVTQTPSHQVTQMGQEVILRCVPISNHLYFYWYRQILGQKVEFLVSFYNNEISEKSEIFDDQFSVERPDGSNFTLKIRSTKLEDSAMYFCASSSGTGGGNTIYFGEGSWLTVV.

DNA of the CDR3: TGTGCCAGCAGCTTCGGACTGACAGGGGGAAATTCACCCCTCCACTTT. Protein sequence: CASSFGLTGGNSPLHF. The gene calls are TRBV5-6 and TRBJ1-6, with 9 bases fitting TRBD1. The ends lost 2 bases at V and 7 bases at J; junction bases unmatched: 7. The CDR3 consists of 16 residues. Germline V gene lookup returns CDR1 SGHDT and CDR2 YYEEEE.

The count of this clone is one. The CDR3 reads CASSYSTSGRGEQYF. The DNA for the CDR3 is TGTGCCAGCAGTTACTCGACTAGCGGGAGGGGTGAGCAGTACTTC. J is TRBJ2-7 and V is TRBV6-6, with 14 bases fitting TRBD2. The CDR3 extends over 15 amino acids. Trimming cost V 0 bases and J 7 bases; bases outside gene matches: 2. Germline V gene sequence: CDR1 MNHNY, CDR2 SVGAGI (reference sequence).

The chain couples TRBV9 to TRBJ2-1; TRBD1 is a possible D gene (6 bases). Looked up from germline, CDR1 is SGDLS and CDR2 is YYNGEE. This CDR3 is built from 15 residues. Trimming took off 2 bases at V and 0 bases at J, with 9 bases between the two ends. The CDR3 DNA follows: TGTGCCAGCAGCGTCAGGGACATCTCCTACAATGAGCAGTTCTTC. As protein: CASSVRDISYNEQFF.

The chain employs TRBV5-4 and TRBJ2-3, with D perhaps matching TRBD2 (5 bases). Trimming removed 0 bases at V and 4 bases at J, with 12 bases between. The CDR3 has 15 residues. Germline V gene sequence: CDR1 SGHNT, CDR2 YYREEE (reference sequence). CDR3 amino acids: CASSLVPSIADTQYF. DNA for the CDR3: TGTGCCAGCAGCTTGGTGCCTAGCATCGCAGATACGCAGTATTTT.

In this sample, this clone turned up once. The chain couples TRBV19 to TRBJ2-7, with D possibly TRBD2 on 6 matching bases. The CDR3 runs 14 residues. Trimming removed 6 bases at V and 4 bases at J, with 16 bases between. Per the germline V gene, CDR1 is LNHDA and CDR2 is SQIVND (reference sequence). This CDR3 is CASRPSGPGYEQYF. In nucleotides, the CDR3 is TGTGCCAGTAGGCCGAGCGGGCCGGGGTACGAGCAGTACTTC.